This passage covers 9 T cell receptor beta chains from one sample sequenced in a study of cytomegalovirus exposure and HLA in healthy donors. This PCR relied on a set of 60 Vbeta primers and 13 Jbeta primers. The protocol was immunoSEQ multiplex PCR, while the TCRdb copy is restricted to in-frame clones and leaves out a portion. The repertoire includes fewer than 200,000 clones, roughly 80% of them detected once, and 0.65% sits in the top ten. The sample was PBMCs. These TCRs come from a boy between 5 and 17 years old in good health and CMV-seronegative.

The V gene is TRBV28, the J gene TRBJ1-5; TRBD1 might be the D (5 bases). This CDR3 is 14 amino acids long. Trimming left V 3 bases short and J 2 bases short, with 8 bases between. Germline V gene sequence: CDR1 MDHEN, CDR2 SYDVKM. CDR3 sequence reads: CASSFFRGNQPQHF. Here the CDR3 DNA reads TGTGCCAGCAGTTTTTTCAGGGGCAATCAGCCCCAGCATTTT. Variable domain in full (rest from reference TRBV28 and TRBJ1-5): DVKVTQSSRYLVKRTGEKVFLECVQDMDHENMFWYRQDPGLGLRLIYFSYDVKMKEKGDIPEGYSVSREKKERFSLILESASTNQTSMYLCASSFFRGNQPQHFGDGTRLSIL.

This chain links TRBV21-1 with TRBJ1-1; the table names TRBD1, a call not compared with the DNA. TRBV21-1 counts as a pseudogene. The CDR3 totals 13 residues. CDR3 in amino acids: CASSKGAYTEAFF. DNA of the CDR3: TGTGCCAGCAGCAAGGGGGCGTACACTGAAGCTTTCTTT.

V and J are TRBV4-2 and TRBJ2-6, with a weak D call TRBD2 (6 bases). Between the trimmed V and J ends, which lost 0 bases and 3 bases, there was a span of 15 bases. The CDR3 runs 18 residues. Per the germline V gene, CDR1 is LGHNA and CDR2 is YNFKEQ. CDR3 sequence reads: CASSQDGLASIGANVLTF. DNA of the CDR3: TGTGCCAGCAGCCAAGATGGTCTAGCGAGCATTGGGGCCAACGTCCTGACTTTC.

V is TRBV15 and J is TRBJ2-2; possible D gene TRBD2, 6 bases. Germline lookup yields CDR1 LNHNV and CDR2 YYDKDF (reference sequence). Trimming shortened V by 0 bases and J by 0 bases, and 8 bases separated the two germline ends. This CDR3 has 16 residues. The CDR3 sequence is CATSRDAGTNTGELFF. The CDR3, as DNA: TGTGCCACCAGCAGAGATGCGGGGACGAACACCGGGGAGCTGTTTTTT.

This chain uses TRBV27 with TRBJ2-7; D is perhaps TRBD1 (5 bases). Germline lookup yields CDR1 MNHEY and CDR2 SMNVEV (reference sequence). V gave up 1 base and J gave up 2 bases, with 9 bases separating them. The CDR3 totals 14 residues. The CDR3 reads CASSLYQGPYEQYF. The DNA for the CDR3 is TGTGCCAGCAGTTTATACCAGGGTCCCTACGAGCAGTACTTC.

The chain joins TRBV29-1 to TRBJ2-7; D perhaps matches TRBD1 (6 bases). Trimming removed 6 bases from V and 5 bases from J, with 20 bases in between. This CDR3 region has 14 residues. Germline assignment: CDR1 SQVTM and CDR2 ANQGSEA. Here the CDR3 DNA reads TGCAGCGTGGGAAAACAGGGCTCTGGAGACGAGCAGTACTTC. This encodes CSVGKQGSGDEQYF.

This clone was recorded only once. The genes are TRBV19 and TRBJ1-1; D is undetermined. This CDR3 is built from 16 residues. The germline V gene has CDR1 LNHDA and CDR2 SQIVND (reference sequence). Trimming stripped 1 base from V and 1 base from J, with 13 bases between. CDR3 DNA sequence: TGTGCCAGTAGTATAGGGGCAGGATTTGGGAACACTGAAGCTTTCTTT. It yields the protein CASSIGAGFGNTEAFF.

The rearrangement uses TRBV7-6 and TRBJ2-2; 8 bases fit TRBD2. The junction had 7 bases not matched to a gene; V was cut back by 2 bases and J by 5 bases. CDR1 is SGHVS, CDR2 FNYEAQ, per germline. The CDR3 runs 16 residues. In DNA form, the CDR3 reads TGTGCCAGCAGCTTAACGGCGGGGGGCGAAACCGGGGAGCTGTTTTTT. It codes for CASSLTAGGETGELFF.

A few counts support this clone. The CDR3 region has the DNA TGTGCCAGCCCCAAGGTCCTAGCGGTTACTAGCACAGATACGCAGTATTTT. Its translation: CASPKVLAVTSTDTQYF. The rearrangement uses TRBV7-2 and TRBJ2-3, with 7 bases matching TRBD2. Germline CDR1 is SGHTA and CDR2 is FQGNSA. CDR3 size: 17 residues. Trimming removed 8 bases from V and 0 bases from J; junction bases left unmatched: 14.